This entry features one T cell receptor beta chain sequence. Antigen unknown. The sample belongs to a study of blood T cells in healthy people across ages. Per the germline V gene, CDR1 is DFQATT and CDR2 is SNEGSKA (reference sequence). The CDR3 spans 13 residues. Study conclusions and caveats: What prevented conclusive comparison of naive and antigen-experienced cells was that PBMCs were unsorted.

Sample-barcoded 5' priming and a J-beta primer mix drove a second PCR of roughly 6 to 12 cycles. TCRdb fed the 5' RACE reads into MiXCR, producing one record per CDR3 protein. The sample yields some 700,000 distinct CDR3 sequences, 40% to 45% seen once. Input material: blood. The TCR sequence derives from a woman aged 55-75 years in good health. The J gene is TRBJ2-7, the V gene TRBV20-1; D not resolved. Near its end, the DNA agrees better with TRBJ2-5, so the J call may be wrong. The CDR3 protein is CSASPSFQETQYF. The CDR3, as DNA: TGCAGTGCTAGTCCCTCGTTCCAAGAGACCCAGTACTTC.